Presented here are 26 T cell receptor beta chains from one specimen sequenced in a study of patients and donors after allogeneic stem cell transplantation (dated by TCRdb to the early 2020s). The library came from RT-PCR. The sequencer listed for this sample is NextSeq 550. TCRdb's own reprocessing of the public reads used fastp at Q25 and MiXCR and kept productive beta chains. Every distinct CDR3 protein forms one entry, paired with its most common genes and DNA. The table for this sample lists hundreds of thousands of distinct CDR3 sequences; 16% of them were counted only once. The ten largest account for around 7.9% of the sample. The specimen sequenced was blood, either unsorted or a sorted T cell fraction (not recorded which). The receptors stem from a human donor who was either an allogeneic HSCT recipient or a stem cell or donor lymphocyte infusion donor (not recorded which). It is not recorded whose cells these are; they may come from a transplant donor.

The sample holds a few counts of this clonotype. The V gene is TRBV18, the J gene TRBJ2-1; the match to TRBD2 covers 10 bases. This CDR3 contains 14 residues. The germline V gene has CDR1 KGHSH and CDR2 LQKENI. The ends lost 3 bases at V and 8 bases at J; junction bases unmatched: 4. The CDR3 nucleotides read TGTGCCAGCTCACCGCTCCTAGCGGGAGATGAGCAGTTCTTC. The encoded protein is CASSPLLAGDEQFF. Drawing the rest from reference TRBV18 and TRBJ2-1, the complete variable domain is NAGVMQNPRHLVRRRGQEARLRCSPMKGHSHVYWYRQLPEEGLKFMVYLQKENIIDESGMPKERFSAEFPKEGPSILRIQQVVRGDSAAYFCASSPLLAGDEQFFGPGTRLTVL.

Only a few counts were recorded for this clonotype. The chain couples TRBV5-1 to TRBJ1-2, with 8 bases fitting TRBD1. CDR1 and CDR2 from the germline V gene are SGHRS and YFSETQ. V trimming: 3 bases; J trimming: 0 bases; junction bases outside the gene matches: 7. CDR3 size: 16 residues. CDR3 sequence: CASSSHGQGANYGYTF. The CDR3 DNA is TGCGCCAGCAGCTCCCACGGACAGGGAGCTAACTATGGCTACACCTTC.

V gene TRBV6-1 combines with J gene TRBJ1-1, with TRBD1 as a possible D gene (5 bases). The CDR3 contains 14 residues. Germline CDR1 is MNHNS and CDR2 is SASEGT. Trimming shortened V by 8 bases and J by 3 bases, and 16 bases separated the two germline ends. The CDR3 DNA reads as TGTGCCAGCCGACACAGGCAACGGGACACTGAAGCTTTCTTT. Translating gives CASRHRQRDTEAFF.

V and J are TRBV7-2 and TRBJ1-2, with a weak D call TRBD1 (6 bases). Trimming removed 1 base from V and 4 bases from J, with 16 bases in between. Germline V gene sequence: CDR1 SGHTA, CDR2 FQGNSA. There are 16 residues in the CDR3. CDR3 sequence reads: CASSLVDAGTPYGYTF. CDR3 nucleotide sequence: TGTGCCAGCAGCTTAGTGGACGCCGGGACACCCTATGGCTACACCTTC. The full variable domain, rest sourced from reference TRBV7-2 and TRBJ1-2, is GAGVSQSPSNKVTEKGKDVELRCDPISGHTALYWYRQSLGQGLEFLIYFQGNSAPDKSGLPSDRFSAERTGGSVSTLTIQRTQQEDSAVYLCASSLVDAGTPYGYTFGSGTRLTVV.

J is TRBJ2-3 and V is TRBV20-1, with 8 bases that match TRBD2. This CDR3 comprises 14 residues. Losses at the gene ends were 3 bases for V and 3 bases for J; bases not matched to a gene: 5. CDR1 and CDR2 from the germline V gene are DFQATT and SNEGSKA (reference sequence). CDR3 sequence: CSARSGGPTDTQYF. The CDR3 DNA follows: TGCAGTGCTAGGTCGGGAGGGCCGACAGATACGCAGTATTTT.

This chain links TRBV6-1 with TRBJ2-6; 8 nucleotides agree with TRBD1. Germline V gene data show CDR1 as MNHNS and CDR2 as SASEGT. V lost 0 bases, J lost 0 bases, and 7 bases stayed unmatched. This CDR3 region has 19 residues. The CDR3 DNA reads TGTGCCAGCAGTGAAGCTTTACCGGGACAGGCCTCTGGGGCCAACGTCCTGACTTTC. Translated: CASSEALPGQASGANVLTF.

Here the CDR3 DNA reads TGCAGTGCTACGGACATGCTCGGGGAGCTGTTTTTT. Amino acid sequence: CSATDMLGELFF. The chain joins TRBV20-1 to TRBJ2-2; a weak D match, TRBD1 (5 bases). From germline, CDR1 is DFQATT and CDR2 SNEGSKA (reference sequence). The CDR3 is 12 residues long. Trimming removed 4 bases at V and 7 bases at J, with 10 bases between.

The chain uses TRBV20-1 and TRBJ2-1; D is uncertain. The CDR3 is 13 amino acids. Germline CDR1 and CDR2: DFQATT and SNEGSKA (reference sequence). V was cut by 6 bases and J by 6 bases, with 15 bases left in between. The CDR3 DNA follows: TGCAGTGCCAACACCGTGGCACCCAATGAGCAGTTCTTC. It translates to CSANTVAPNEQFF.

This clonotype was recorded a few times. V is TRBV2 and J is TRBJ2-1; D call uncertain. With 6 bases removed from V and 3 bases from J, the gap between germline ends came to 15 bases. This CDR3 has 15 residues. From germline, CDR1 is SNHLY and CDR2 FYNNEI. The CDR3 sequence: CASSLAGGVYNEQFF. In DNA, the CDR3 is TGTGCCAGCAGCCTCGCCGGCGGAGTCTACAATGAGCAGTTCTTC.

This clonotype was seen many times. This rearrangement joins TRBV5-1 to TRBJ2-7; 7 nucleotides align to TRBD1. V was pared by 0 bases and J by 2 bases, with 5 bases of the junction left unmatched. The CDR3 totals 15 residues. Germline V gene data show CDR1 as SGHRS and CDR2 as YFSETQ. CDR3 bases: TGCGCCAGCAGCTTGGTGCGGACAGGTACCTACGAGCAGTACTTC. Amino acids: CASSLVRTGTYEQYF.

The table lists this clonotype with a few counts. This rearrangement joins TRBV4-1 to TRBJ2-5; D may correspond to TRBD1 or TRBD2 (5 bases each). The CDR3 sequence is 16 residues long. Germline lookup yields CDR1 MGHRA and CDR2 YSYEKL. The V gene lost 4 bases and the J gene lost 2 bases, with 17 bases spanning the gap. The CDR3 is CASSRVSGTPQETQYF. CDR3 DNA sequence: TGCGCCAGCAGCCGGGTTAGTGGGACGCCACAAGAGACCCAGTACTTC.

The chain links TRBV12-3 or TRBV12-4 to TRBJ2-2, with D tentatively TRBD1 or TRBD2 (5 bases each). The V end lost 3 bases, the J end lost 8 bases, and 19 bases lay between the germline ends. This CDR3 is built from 16 residues. CDR3 loop: CASSFGTRQILGELFF. The CDR3 DNA is TGTGCCAGCAGTTTTGGCACTAGACAGATCCTAGGGGAGCTGTTTTTT.

This clonotype was seen more than once but under ten times. The chain is built from TRBV29-1 and TRBJ1-2; tentative D call: TRBD1 (6 bases). V shed 3 bases and J shed 7 bases, with 12 bases lying between them. The length of the CDR3 is 12 residues. Germline assignment: CDR1 SQVTM and CDR2 ANQGSEA. The CDR3 nucleotides are TGCAGCGTTGAGTGGGGGGCGCTTGGCTACACCTTC. Encoded protein: CSVEWGALGYTF.

The CDR3 loop is CAISGGLGVYEQYF. Written as DNA, the CDR3 is TGTGCCATCAGTGGGGGACTAGGGGTCTACGAGCAGTACTTC. The rearrangement links TRBV10-3 to TRBJ2-7; 8 bases agree with TRBD2. With 4 bases clipped from V and 3 bases from J, the junction kept 5 bases outside the gene matches. Germline values: CDR1 ENHRY, CDR2 SYGVKD. The CDR3 loop spans 14 amino acids.

This clonotype was seen more than once but under ten times. This chain joins TRBV5-6 and TRBJ1-1, with D possibly being TRBD1 (6 bases). Trimming stripped 3 bases from V and 5 bases from J, with 20 bases between. CDR3 length: 16 amino acids. Germline CDR1 and CDR2: SGHDT and YYEEEE. For the CDR3, the DNA is TGTGCCAGCAGCTCTGAGGAGGGGGTATTCGGGACTGAAGCTTTCTTT. Translation gives CASSSEEGVFGTEAFF.

The chain employs TRBV12-3 or TRBV12-4 and TRBJ2-6; perhaps TRBD2 as D (6 bases). The CDR3 has 16 residues. V lost 6 bases and J lost 0, with 12 bases in between. The CDR3, as DNA: TGTGCCAGCAGAGGGAGGCGGGCCTCTGGGGCCAACGTCCTGACTTTC. Translation gives CASRGRRASGANVLTF.

This chain links TRBV20-1 with TRBJ2-7; 7 bases are a match to TRBD1. With V trimmed by 0 bases and J by 6 bases, 8 bases remained unmatched. The CDR3 contains 14 residues. The germline CDR1 and CDR2 sequences are DFQATT and SNEGSKA (reference sequence). This CDR3 reads CSARDPRGWIEQYF. For the CDR3, the DNA is TGCAGTGCTAGAGATCCCAGGGGGTGGATCGAGCAGTACTTC.

A few counts support this clonotype. The rearrangement uses TRBV5-1 and TRBJ1-1, with 8 bases aligning to TRBD1. The CDR3 has 16 amino acids. The germline CDR1 and CDR2 sequences are SGHRS and YFSETQ. Germline trimming cut 2 bases from V and 0 bases from J; bases unmatched to any gene: 6. CDR3: CASSFGGQAMNTEAFF. The CDR3 DNA reads as TGCGCCAGCAGCTTTGGGGGACAGGCCATGAACACTGAAGCTTTCTTT.

The rearrangement links TRBV24-1 to TRBJ2-5; D gene uncertain. Germline CDR1 is KGHDR and CDR2 is SFDVKD. The CDR3 covers 15 residues. V lost 1 base, J lost 2 bases, and 10 bases lay in between. The chain's CDR3 is CATSDFKTRQETQYF. CDR3 nucleotide sequence: TGTGCCACCAGTGATTTTAAAACCAGACAAGAGACCCAGTACTTC.

This clonotype was detected a few times. The V gene is TRBV6-2 or TRBV6-3, the J gene TRBJ1-1; TRBD1 matches at 9 bases. The junction had 3 bases not matched to a gene; V was cut back by 7 bases and J by 0 bases. The CDR3 runs 14 residues. Germline CDR1 and CDR2: MNHEY and SVGEGT. DNA of the CDR3: TGTGCCAGCACCGGACAGGGGCTGAACACTGAAGCTTTCTTT. It yields the protein CASTGQGLNTEAFF.

This clonotype was counted a few times. The genes are TRBV2 and TRBJ1-2; D is possibly TRBD1 (5 bases). The CDR3 is 15 residues long. The ends were cut back, 1 base at V and 0 bases at J, with 9 bases in the middle. Germline V gives CDR1 SNHLY, CDR2 FYNNEI. Written as DNA, the CDR3 is TGTGCCAGCAGTGAAGTGGGGGATACTAACTATGGCTACACCTTC. It yields the protein CASSEVGDTNYGYTF. Complete variable domain (other parts from reference TRBV2 and TRBJ1-2): EPEVTQTPSHQVTQMGQEVILRCVPISNHLYFYWYRQILGQKVEFLVSFYNNEISEKSEIFDDQFSVERPDGSNFTLKIRSTKLEDSAMYFCASSEVGDTNYGYTFGSGTRLTVV.

This clonotype showed up just a few times. This chain connects TRBV7-2 to TRBJ2-1; TRBD2 matches at 7 bases. The CDR3 loop spans 12 amino acids. After removal of 4 bases from V and 10 bases from J, the junction contained 4 bases not matched to a gene. Germline V gene sequence: CDR1 SGHTA, CDR2 FQGNSA. In DNA, the CDR3 is TGTGCCAGCAGCTCTAGCGGAGTAGAGCAGTTCTTC. Translated, it gives CASSSSGVEQFF.

The chain uses TRBV6-2 or TRBV6-3 and TRBJ1-1; no clear D. Trimming shortened V by 5 bases and J by 7 bases, and 8 bases separated the two germline ends. CDR1 is MNHEY, CDR2 SVGEGT, per germline. There are 11 residues in the CDR3. CDR3 in amino acids: CASSTTNEAFF. The CDR3 DNA reads TGTGCCAGCAGTACGACTAATGAAGCTTTCTTT.

This clonotype was counted between two and nine times. J is TRBJ2-3 and V is TRBV7-2, with D possibly TRBD2 on 6 matching bases. The CDR3 extends over 14 amino acids. Germline V CDR1 and CDR2: SGHTA, FQGNSA. Trimming removed 5 bases from V and 2 bases from J, with 11 bases in between. CDR3 in amino acids: CASSRGGITDTQYF. The CDR3 bases are TGTGCCAGCAGCCGAGGAGGGATCACAGATACGCAGTATTTT.

This clonotype was detected only a few times. V usage is TRBV18 and J usage is TRBJ2-1; D not resolved. This CDR3 comprises 15 residues. Looked up from germline, CDR1 is KGHSH and CDR2 is LQKENI. V was clipped by 6 bases and J by 2 bases, with 14 bases between them. CDR3 amino acids: CASSPPRSTYNEQFF. CDR3 bases: TGTGCCAGCTCCCCCCCGCGGAGTACCTACAATGAGCAGTTCTTC.

J is TRBJ1-2 and V is TRBV4-1, with D possibly matching TRBD1 (5 bases). The CDR3 sequence is 15 residues long. Germline V gene sequence: CDR1 MGHRA, CDR2 YSYEKL. The germline V and J ends were trimmed by 1 base and 10 bases, with 19 bases remaining between them. The CDR3, as DNA: TGCGCCAGCAGCCAAGGTGGGACCGCGTGGCTTGACTACACCTTC. Amino acid sequence: CASSQGGTAWLDYTF.